The 9 T cell receptor beta chains given below trace back to one sample, sequenced in a study of cytomegalovirus exposure and HLA in healthy donors. With 60 Vbeta and 13 Jbeta primers, the PCR was carried out. Sequencing used immunoSEQ multiplex PCR; TCRdb keeps in-frame clones, though not all of them. The repertoire shows approximately 130,000 clones; the top ten hold 1.5% to 2%. Sequencing used PBMCs. All receptors derive from a woman in her sixties or seventies in good health and CMV-seronegative.

The V gene is TRBV9, the J gene TRBJ2-6; D is unclear. The CDR3 spans 13 residues. CDR1 and CDR2 from the germline V gene are SGDLS and YYNGEE. V shed 0 bases and J shed 5 bases, with 3 bases lying between them. This chain's CDR3 is CASSVDRANVLTF. In DNA form, the CDR3 reads TGTGCCAGCAGCGTAGATAGGGCCAACGTCCTGACTTTC.

J is TRBJ2-5 and V is TRBV5-1; D possibly corresponds to TRBD2 (5 bases). This CDR3 comprises 13 residues. Trimming stripped 4 bases from V and 5 bases from J, with 12 bases between. Germline V lookup: CDR1 SGHRS, CDR2 YFSETQ. CDR3 sequence: CASSLRELETQYF. DNA of the CDR3: TGCGCCAGCAGCCTCCGGGAATTGGAGACCCAGTACTTC.

V gene TRBV5-1 combines with J gene TRBJ2-5, with 10 bases identical to TRBD2. Germline CDR1 reads SGHRS; CDR2 reads YFSETQ. The CDR3 covers 16 residues. With 4 bases clipped from V and 1 base from J, the junction kept 7 bases outside the gene matches. As DNA, the CDR3 is TGCGCCAGCAGCCTCGGACTAGCGGTTTCCCAAGAGACCCAGTACTTC. Protein sequence: CASSLGLAVSQETQYF.

The chain has TRBV4-1 and TRBJ2-1; unclear D gene. Per the germline V gene, CDR1 is MGHRA and CDR2 is YSYEKL. Trimming pared 4 bases from V and 5 bases from J, leaving 12 bases between. This CDR3 contains 14 residues. CDR3 in amino acids: CASSRGPLNNEQFF. As DNA, the CDR3 is TGCGCCAGCAGCCGTGGCCCGTTGAACAATGAGCAGTTCTTC.

The chain links TRBV4-1 to TRBJ1-5; 12 bases are a match to TRBD1. The CDR3 has 17 residues. The J segment lost 7 bases and the V segment lost 0 bases, leaving 7 bases of the junction unmatched. Per the germline V gene, CDR1 is MGHRA and CDR2 is YSYEKL. CDR3 in amino acids: CASSQDRDRGPEQPQHF. CDR3 nucleotide sequence: TGCGCCAGCAGCCAAGACCGGGACAGGGGGCCTGAGCAGCCCCAGCATTTT.

The chain joins TRBV7-9 to TRBJ2-1; 9 nucleotides agree with TRBD2. The CDR3 covers 15 residues. The V and J ends lost 5 bases and 8 bases, in that order; junction bases with no gene match: 10. Germline assignment: CDR1 SEHNR and CDR2 FQNEAQ (reference sequence). The CDR3 here is CASSPPRGGRDEQFF. As DNA, the CDR3 is TGTGCCAGCAGCCCCCCGCGGGGGGGCCGGGATGAGCAGTTCTTC.

For the CDR3, the DNA is TGCGCCAGCAGCATTAACAGCTACGAGCAGTACTTC. Protein: CASSINSYEQYF. The chain links TRBV5-1 to TRBJ2-7; D gene unclear. This CDR3 contains 12 residues. With 4 bases removed from V and 3 bases from J, the gap between germline ends came to 8 bases. The germline V gene has CDR1 SGHRS and CDR2 YFSETQ.

The gene calls are TRBV28 and TRBJ1-1; the D gene is possibly TRBD1 (5 bases). The CDR3 spans 15 residues. Trimming took 7 bases from V and 5 from J, leaving 20 bases between them. Looked up from germline, CDR1 is MDHEN and CDR2 is SYDVKM. The CDR3, as DNA: TGTGCCAGCAAACTAGGCTGGTTCCGGGGGACTGAAGCTTTCTTT. Translating it yields CASKLGWFRGTEAFF.

The chain links TRBV7-9 to TRBJ2-5; 7 bases line up with TRBD1. The J call is in doubt because the DNA end fits TRBJ2-7 better. The CDR3 contains 12 residues. The germline gives CDR1 SEHNR, CDR2 FQNEAQ (reference sequence). In DNA form, the CDR3 reads TGTGCCAGCAGCGCGGACAGGTACGAGCAGTACTTC. Translated, it gives CASSADRYEQYF.